Presented here are 16 T cell receptor beta chains from one specimen sequenced in a study of blood T cell repertoires in COVID-19. Some clones are missing from TCRdb's copy, which holds only in-frame ones; the method was immunoSEQ multiplex PCR. The data show about 300,000 clones, with approximately 90% seen just once and about 4.2% held by the top ten. Sequencing used peripheral blood. These receptors came from a man in his forties with acute or convalescent COVID-19.

V usage is TRBV30 and J usage is TRBJ1-1, with a possible D match to TRBD1 (5 bases). V gave up 4 bases and J gave up 2 bases, with 11 bases separating them. Germline-derived CDR1 and CDR2 are GTSNPN and SVGIG (reference sequence). CDR3 length: 13 amino acids. The CDR3 nucleotides read TGTGCCTGGAAGGCAGGGCTTAACACTGAAGCTTTCTTT. This gives the protein CAWKAGLNTEAFF.

The CDR3, as DNA: TGTGCCAGCAGTTACCCCTGGGGCAGTCGGGGGAACAATCAGCCCCAGCATTTT. Amino acid sequence: CASSYPWGSRGNNQPQHF. This chain links TRBV6-2 or TRBV6-3 with TRBJ1-5, with D possibly TRBD1 on 5 matching bases. CDR1 and CDR2 from the germline V gene are MNHEY and SVGEGT. This CDR3 contains 18 residues. V was pared by 2 bases and J by 3 bases, with 20 bases between.

The J gene is TRBJ1-2, the V gene TRBV29-1; D is undetermined. Trimming took 6 bases from V and 1 from J, leaving 12 bases between them. CDR3 length: 13 amino acids. CDR1 and CDR2 from the germline V gene are SQVTM and ANQGSEA. CDR3 sequence (DNA): TGCAGCGTCGACATGTCCCTTAACTATGGCTACACCTTC. Amino acids: CSVDMSLNYGYTF. Looking up the rest from reference TRBV29-1 and TRBJ1-2 gives the full variable domain: SAVISQKPSRDICQRGTSLTIQCQVDSQVTMMFWYRQQPGQSLTLIATANQGSEATYESGFVIDKFPISRPNLTFSTLTVSNMSPEDSSIYLCSVDMSLNYGYTFGSGTRLTVV.

The chain combines TRBV27 with TRBJ2-5; 11 positions agree with TRBD1. V gave up 5 bases and J gave up 5 bases; unmatched junction bases: 7. From germline, CDR1 is MNHEY and CDR2 SMNVEV (reference sequence). This CDR3 region has 15 residues. Written as DNA, the CDR3 is TGTGCCAGCAGTACCGGGACAGGGGGAGTGGAGACCCAGTACTTC. Protein: CASSTGTGGVETQYF.

This clone was counted between two and nine times. V gene TRBV5-1 combines with J gene TRBJ1-5; D uncertain. This CDR3 has 16 residues. CDR1 and CDR2 from the germline V gene are SGHRS and YFSETQ. Deletions cut 4 bases from V and 11 bases from J, with 25 bases between. The CDR3 DNA reads TGCGCCAGCAGCGTAGACCCGGACTTGATCGCCAGTACCCAGCATTTT. Residues: CASSVDPDLIASTQHF.

The J gene is TRBJ2-2, the V gene TRBV11-2; TRBD2 is a possible D gene (5 bases). CDR1 is SGHAT, CDR2 FQNNGV, per germline. Trimming cost V 5 bases and J 4 bases, with 17 bases left between them. CDR3 size: 16 residues. CDR3 in amino acids: CASSPFLGRTTGELFF. As DNA, the CDR3 is TGTGCCAGCAGCCCATTCTTGGGGAGAACCACCGGGGAGCTGTTTTTT.

This chain links TRBV5-1 with TRBJ1-5; possibly TRBD1 for D (5 bases). The CDR3 has 14 residues. The V gene lost 4 bases and the J gene lost 2 bases, with 10 bases spanning the gap. Per the germline V gene, CDR1 is SGHRS and CDR2 is YFSETQ. DNA for the CDR3: TGCGCCAGCAGCCAGCAGGGCGGCAATCAGCCCCAGCATTTT. It is translated as CASSQQGGNQPQHF.

The gene calls are TRBV6-1 and TRBJ2-1, with D hard to call. The germline V gene encodes CDR1 MNHNS and CDR2 SASEGT. Trimming stripped 3 bases from V and 5 bases from J, with 14 bases between. The CDR3 has 15 residues. CDR3 sequence: CASSDPVYLHNEQFF. As DNA, the CDR3 is TGTGCCAGCAGTGACCCAGTTTACCTTCACAATGAGCAGTTCTTC.

The J gene is TRBJ2-1, the V gene TRBV20-1; D gene unclear. Trimming pared 5 bases from V and 7 bases from J, leaving 6 bases between. Germline CDR1 DFQATT, CDR2 SNEGSKA (reference sequence). The CDR3 covers 10 residues. CDR3 DNA sequence: TGCAGTGCTGGCTGGAATGAGCAGTTCTTC. Its translation: CSAGWNEQFF.

This clone was observed a handful of times. The V and J genes are TRBV12-5 and TRBJ2-1; no firm D call. Deletions cut 2 bases from V and 9 bases from J, with 5 bases between. This CDR3 comprises 11 residues. Looked up from germline, CDR1 is LGHNT and CDR2 is FRNRAP. The DNA of the CDR3 is TGTGCTAGTGGTTTGTATGTTGAGCAGTTCTTC. Residues: CASGLYVEQFF.

In nucleotides, the CDR3 is TGTGCCAGCAGCCCAACAGGGTGGGGAAACACCATATATTTT. Translation: CASSPTGWGNTIYF. This chain uses TRBV11-2 with TRBJ1-3; TRBD1 is a possible D gene (6 bases). This CDR3 is 14 amino acids long. Trimming cost V 5 bases and J 4 bases, with 12 bases left between them. Germline CDR1 and CDR2: SGHAT and FQNNGV. Full variable domain (outside the CDR3, taken from reference TRBV11-2 and TRBJ1-3): EAGVAQSPRYKIIEKRQSVAFWCNPISGHATLYWYQQILGQGPKLLIQFQNNGVVDDSQLPKDRFSAERLKGVDSTLKIQPAKLEDSAVYLCASSPTGWGNTIYFGEGSWLTVV.

The chain employs TRBV2 and TRBJ2-1; D may be TRBD1 (5 bases). This CDR3 is built from 12 residues. Germline assignment: CDR1 SNHLY and CDR2 FYNNEI. V shed 10 bases and J shed 6 bases, with 13 bases lying between them. CDR3 sequence: CATSRVFNEQFF. CDR3 nucleotides: TGTGCCACCTCCAGGGTTTTCAATGAGCAGTTCTTC.

J is TRBJ2-7 and V is TRBV5-1, with 8 bases identical to TRBD1. The V gene's germline CDR1 is SGHRS and CDR2 YFSETQ. The CDR3 is 15 amino acids. V lost 0 bases to trimming and J lost 6 bases; unmatched junction nucleotides: 8. The CDR3, as DNA: TGCGCCAGCAGCTTGGATCCCCAGGGGGCGGGCGAGCAGTACTTC. Translated, it gives CASSLDPQGAGEQYF.

This chain connects TRBV19 to TRBJ2-7, with D perhaps TRBD1 (7 bases). From germline, CDR1 is LNHDA and CDR2 SQIVND (reference sequence). The CDR3 loop spans 16 amino acids. The V end lost 0 bases, the J end lost 4 bases, and 16 bases lay between the germline ends. The CDR3: CASSIDLGRGRYEQYF. CDR3 nucleotide sequence: TGTGCCAGTAGTATAGATTTGGGCAGGGGGAGGTACGAGCAGTACTTC. Full variable domain (remainder filled in from reference TRBV19 and TRBJ2-7): DGGITQSPKYLFRKEGQNVTLSCEQNLNHDAMYWYRQDPGQGLRLIYYSQIVNDFQKGDIAEGYSVSREKKESFPLTVTSAQKNPTAFYLCASSIDLGRGRYEQYFGPGTRLTVT.

V is TRBV28 and J is TRBJ2-2; perhaps TRBD1 as D (6 bases). The germline gives CDR1 MDHEN, CDR2 SYDVKM. Trimming removed 5 bases from V and 3 bases from J, with 13 bases in between. The CDR3 totals 15 residues. CDR3 amino acids: CASSVGTIDTGELFF. The CDR3 nucleotides read TGTGCCAGCAGTGTTGGGACAATTGACACCGGGGAGCTGTTTTTT.

The rearrangement uses TRBV5-6 and TRBJ1-1, with TRBD1 matching 9 bases. The germline V gene encodes CDR1 SGHDT and CDR2 YYEEEE. The CDR3 runs 15 residues. Germline trimming cut 5 bases from V and 4 bases from J; bases unmatched to any gene: 9. CDR3 nucleotides: TGTGCCAGCAGTTTCGGGACAGGGTGGGGCACTGAAGCTTTCTTT. Protein sequence: CASSFGTGWGTEAFF.